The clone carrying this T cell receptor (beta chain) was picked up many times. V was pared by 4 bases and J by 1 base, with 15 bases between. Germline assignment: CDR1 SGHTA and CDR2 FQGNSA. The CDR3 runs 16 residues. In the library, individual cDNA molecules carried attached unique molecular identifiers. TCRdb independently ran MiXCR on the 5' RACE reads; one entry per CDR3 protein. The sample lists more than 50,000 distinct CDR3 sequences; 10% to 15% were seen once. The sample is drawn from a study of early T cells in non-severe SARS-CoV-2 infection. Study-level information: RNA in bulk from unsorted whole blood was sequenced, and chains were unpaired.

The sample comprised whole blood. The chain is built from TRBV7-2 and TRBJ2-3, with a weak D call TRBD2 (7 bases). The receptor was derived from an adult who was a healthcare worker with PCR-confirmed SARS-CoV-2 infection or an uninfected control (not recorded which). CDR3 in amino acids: CASSSIGGAGTDTQYF. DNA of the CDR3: TGTGCCAGCAGCTCGATAGGGGGGGCCGGCACAGATACGCAGTATTTT.